The present T cell receptor (beta chain) was sequenced within a study of PD-1 blockade in classical Hodgkin lymphoma. Study-level information: Administration of nivolumab to patients was at 3 mg/kg intravenously every 2 weeks.

The repertoire was sequenced with immunoSEQ multiplex PCR; TCRdb's copy has only in-frame clones and lacks some. The sample yields 12,000 to 15,000 clones, about 82% seen once. Worth noting for this clone: What it recognizes is unknown.

Study outcomes and limitations: Newly diagnosed patients were said to have less baseline TCR diversity than healthy donors did.

V lost 4 bases and J lost 2, with 14 bases in between. Per the germline V gene, CDR1 is SGHTA and CDR2 is FQGNSA. The CDR3 covers 15 residues. Described time point: cycle 4 day 1 (C4D1), after more than five weeks of nivolumab. Each of the patients experienced relapse following autologous stem cell transplantation, and their brentuximab vedotin exposure differed. The rearrangement links TRBV7-2 to TRBJ2-5, with D perhaps matching TRBD1 or TRBD2 (5 bases each). The receptor's source is a human donor with classical Hodgkin lymphoma. The input for sequencing was peripheral blood mononuclear cells (PBMCs), taken before the fourth cycle of nivolumab. The CDR3 region has the DNA TGTGCCAGCAGCTCCTACTTGGGACGTCAAGAGACCCAGTACTTC. Translation gives CASSSYLGRQETQYF.